Listed below are T cell receptor beta chains from one sample, sequenced in a study of regulatory T cells in long-lasting Graves disease. TCRdb called the multiplex PCR reads again in MiXCR, with one record for every CDR3 protein. The profile shows around 450,000 distinct CDR3 sequences, 15% to 20% of them singletons. This same sample was also taken into another study, of T cells in Graves' hyperthyroidism and ophthalmopathy.

The material was peripheral blood mononuclear cells (PBMCs), obtained at new diagnosis, from a patient treated with antithyroid drugs. Receptors originate from a middle-aged man with Graves disease. Both conserved end residues are part of each CDR3. The D gene is left open where the match is weak. The size field is filled for only some rows; it gives once, few, many or a size class.

V	D	size	J	DNA	CDR3
TRBV19	NA	NA	TRBJ1-5	TGTGCCAGTAGGAGGGTTTATAGCAATCAGCCCCAGCATTTT	CASRRVYSNQPQHF
TRBV2	NA	many	TRBJ1-1	TGTGCCAGCAGTGCCCGGACGGGGACTGAAGCTTTCTTT	CASSARTGTEAFF
TRBV11-1	NA	many	TRBJ1-1	TGTGCCAGCAGCTTAGACCCCAGGGTGAACACTGAAGCTTTCTTT	CASSLDPRVNTEAFF
TRBV12-3/TRBV12-4	TRBD1	few	TRBJ2-1	TGTGCCAGCAGTCCCCGGGACAGGCCCTACAATGAGCAGTTCTTC	CASSPRDRPYNEQFF
TRBV5-1	TRBD2	many	TRBJ2-7	TGCGCCAGCAGCTTGCCTCTGGGAGGGCCCTCCTACGAGCAGTACTTC	CASSLPLGGPSYEQYF
TRBV7-9	TRBD1	few	TRBJ1-6	TGTGCCAGCAGCTTAGCCCCGGGACAGGGGAATTCACCCCTCCACTTT	CASSLAPGQGNSPLHF
TRBV20-1	TRBD2	NA	TRBJ2-3	TGCAGTGCTACGGGACTAGCGGGAGGTTCAGATACGCAGTATTTT	CSATGLAGGSDTQYF
TRBV9	TRBD2	few	TRBJ2-1	TGTGCCAGCAGCGTAGAGAGCGGGGGTAGCTCCTACAATGAGCAGTTCTTC	CASSVESGGSSYNEQFF
TRBV7-9	NA	few	TRBJ2-7	TGTGCCAGCAGCTCCCCCTTAGACCCCTCCTACGAGCAGTACTTC	CASSSPLDPSYEQYF
TRBV20-1	NA	NA	TRBJ2-1	TGCAGTGCTAGGTCCTTGGGGGGTCAGTTCTTC	CSARSLGGQFF
TRBV7-2	NA	NA	TRBJ1-2	TGTGCCAGCAGCTTAGGCCCGGCGGGAAATGGCTACACCTTC	CASSLGPAGNGYTF